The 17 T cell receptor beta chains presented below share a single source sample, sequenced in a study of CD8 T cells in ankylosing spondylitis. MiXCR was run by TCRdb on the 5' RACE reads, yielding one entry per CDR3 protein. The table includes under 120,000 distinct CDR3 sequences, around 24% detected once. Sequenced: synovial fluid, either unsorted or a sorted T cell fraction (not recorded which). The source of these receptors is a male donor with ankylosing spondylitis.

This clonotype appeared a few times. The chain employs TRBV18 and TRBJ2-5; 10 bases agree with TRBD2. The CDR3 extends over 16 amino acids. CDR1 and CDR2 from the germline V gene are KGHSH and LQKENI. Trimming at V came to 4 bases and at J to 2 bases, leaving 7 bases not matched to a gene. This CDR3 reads CASSLSLAGLQETQYF. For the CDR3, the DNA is TGTGCCAGCTCACTTTCACTAGCGGGATTGCAAGAGACCCAGTACTTC.

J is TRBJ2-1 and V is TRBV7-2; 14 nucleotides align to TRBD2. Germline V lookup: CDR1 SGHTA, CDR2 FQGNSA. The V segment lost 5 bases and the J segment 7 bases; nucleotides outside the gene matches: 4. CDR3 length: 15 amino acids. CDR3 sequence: CASSLGLAGGNEQFF. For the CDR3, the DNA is TGTGCCAGCAGCCTCGGACTAGCGGGAGGAAATGAGCAGTTCTTC.

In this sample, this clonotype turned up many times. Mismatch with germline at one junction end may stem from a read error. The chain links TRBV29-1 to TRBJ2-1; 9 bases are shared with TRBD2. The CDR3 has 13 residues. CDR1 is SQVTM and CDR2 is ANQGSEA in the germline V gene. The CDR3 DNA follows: TGCAGCGTTGAAGAGGCTGGGTCGGGACTAGCAGGATTC. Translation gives CSVEEAGSGLAGF.

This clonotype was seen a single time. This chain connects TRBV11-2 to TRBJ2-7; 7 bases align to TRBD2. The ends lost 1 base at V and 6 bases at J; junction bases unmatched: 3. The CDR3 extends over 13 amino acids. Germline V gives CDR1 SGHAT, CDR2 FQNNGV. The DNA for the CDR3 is TGTGCCAGCAGCTTAGGACTAGCTGGCGAGCAGTACGTC. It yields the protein CASSLGLAGEQYV.

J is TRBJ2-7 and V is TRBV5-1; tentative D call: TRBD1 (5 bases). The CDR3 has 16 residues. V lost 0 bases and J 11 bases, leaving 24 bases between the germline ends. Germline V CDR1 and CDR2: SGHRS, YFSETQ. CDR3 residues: CASSLVYGAGYSRKYV. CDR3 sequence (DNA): TGCGCCAGCAGCTTGGTATATGGTGCAGGGTACTCTCGGAAGTACGTC.

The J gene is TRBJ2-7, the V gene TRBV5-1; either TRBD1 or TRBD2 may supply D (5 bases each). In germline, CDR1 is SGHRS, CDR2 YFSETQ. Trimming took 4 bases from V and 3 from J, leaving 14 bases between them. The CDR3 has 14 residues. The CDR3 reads CASSQPGTHYEQYV. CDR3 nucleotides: TGCGCCAGCAGCCAGCCCGGGACCCACTACGAGCAGTACGTC.

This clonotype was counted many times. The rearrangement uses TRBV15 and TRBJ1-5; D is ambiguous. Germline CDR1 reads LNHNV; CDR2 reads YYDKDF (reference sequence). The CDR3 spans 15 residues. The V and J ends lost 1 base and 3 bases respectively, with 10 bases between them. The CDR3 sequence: CATSRVSQSNQPQHF. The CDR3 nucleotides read TGTGCCACCAGCAGAGTTTCACAGTCCAATCAGCCCCAGCATTTT.

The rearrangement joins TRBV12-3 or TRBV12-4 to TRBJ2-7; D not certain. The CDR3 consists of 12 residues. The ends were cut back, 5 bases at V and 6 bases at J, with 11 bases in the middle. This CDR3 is CASSPDLLEQYF. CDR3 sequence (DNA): TGTGCCAGCAGTCCGGACCTACTCGAGCAGTACTTC.

The CDR3 region is CASSFRRPYSTDTQYF. CDR3 nucleotides: TGCGCCAGCAGCTTCCGCAGACCATACAGCACAGATACGCAGTATTTT. The rearrangement joins TRBV5-1 to TRBJ2-3; unclear D gene. Germline lookup yields CDR1 SGHRS and CDR2 YFSETQ. The V end was cut by 2 bases, the J end by 0 bases, with 13 bases between. This CDR3 comprises 16 residues.

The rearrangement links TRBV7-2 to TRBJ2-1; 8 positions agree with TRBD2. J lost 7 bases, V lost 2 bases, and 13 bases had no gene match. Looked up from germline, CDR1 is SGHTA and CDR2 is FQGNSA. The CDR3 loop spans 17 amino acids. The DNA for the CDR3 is TGTGCCAGCAGCTTAAATAAGGGACTAGTCGGGCGTAATGAGCAGTTCTTC. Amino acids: CASSLNKGLVGRNEQFF.

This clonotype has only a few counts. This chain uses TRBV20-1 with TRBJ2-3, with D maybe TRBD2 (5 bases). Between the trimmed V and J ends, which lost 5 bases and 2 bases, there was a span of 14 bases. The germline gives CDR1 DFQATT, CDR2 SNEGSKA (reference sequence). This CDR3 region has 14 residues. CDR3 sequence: CSASKDFDTDTQYF. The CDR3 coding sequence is TGCAGTGCTTCGAAGGACTTCGACACAGATACGCAGTATTTT.

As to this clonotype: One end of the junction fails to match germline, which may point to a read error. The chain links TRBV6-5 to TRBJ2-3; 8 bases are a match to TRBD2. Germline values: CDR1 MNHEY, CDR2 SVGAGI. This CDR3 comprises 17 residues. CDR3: CAISNPVTSGSTDTQYF. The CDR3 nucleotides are TGTGCCATCAGTAACCCGGTAACTAGCGGAAGCACAGATACGCAGTATTTT.

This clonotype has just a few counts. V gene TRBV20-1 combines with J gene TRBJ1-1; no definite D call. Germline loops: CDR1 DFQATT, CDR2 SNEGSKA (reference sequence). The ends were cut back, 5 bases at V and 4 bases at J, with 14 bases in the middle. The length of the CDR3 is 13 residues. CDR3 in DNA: TGCAGTGCTTCCAAGCCAGGATTCACTGAAGCTTTCTTT. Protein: CSASKPGFTEAFF.

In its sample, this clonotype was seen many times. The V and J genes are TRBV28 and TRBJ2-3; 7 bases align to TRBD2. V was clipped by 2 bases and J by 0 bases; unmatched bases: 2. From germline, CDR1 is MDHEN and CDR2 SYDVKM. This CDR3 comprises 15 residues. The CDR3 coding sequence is TGTGCCAGCAGTTTAGGGGGGGTGAGCACAGATACGCAGTATTTT. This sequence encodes CASSLGGVSTDTQYF.

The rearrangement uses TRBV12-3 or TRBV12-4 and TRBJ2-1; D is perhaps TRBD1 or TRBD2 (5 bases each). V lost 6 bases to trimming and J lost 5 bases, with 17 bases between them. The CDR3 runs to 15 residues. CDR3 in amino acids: CASRIGRDPHNEQFF. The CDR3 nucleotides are TGTGCCAGCAGGATCGGACGGGACCCCCACAATGAGCAGTTCTTC.

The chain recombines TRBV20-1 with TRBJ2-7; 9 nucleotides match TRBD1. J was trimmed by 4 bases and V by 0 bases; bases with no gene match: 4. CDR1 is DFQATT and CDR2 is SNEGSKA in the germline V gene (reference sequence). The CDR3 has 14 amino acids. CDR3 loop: CSAREDRGGYEQYF. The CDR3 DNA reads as TGCAGTGCTAGAGAGGACAGGGGCGGGTACGAGCAGTACTTC.

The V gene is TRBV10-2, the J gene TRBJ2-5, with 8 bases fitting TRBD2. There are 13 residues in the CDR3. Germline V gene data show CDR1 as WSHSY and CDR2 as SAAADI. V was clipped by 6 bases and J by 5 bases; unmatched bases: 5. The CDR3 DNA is TGCGCCAGCAGGGGACTAGGGTTTGAGACCCAGTACTTC. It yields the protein CASRGLGFETQYF.